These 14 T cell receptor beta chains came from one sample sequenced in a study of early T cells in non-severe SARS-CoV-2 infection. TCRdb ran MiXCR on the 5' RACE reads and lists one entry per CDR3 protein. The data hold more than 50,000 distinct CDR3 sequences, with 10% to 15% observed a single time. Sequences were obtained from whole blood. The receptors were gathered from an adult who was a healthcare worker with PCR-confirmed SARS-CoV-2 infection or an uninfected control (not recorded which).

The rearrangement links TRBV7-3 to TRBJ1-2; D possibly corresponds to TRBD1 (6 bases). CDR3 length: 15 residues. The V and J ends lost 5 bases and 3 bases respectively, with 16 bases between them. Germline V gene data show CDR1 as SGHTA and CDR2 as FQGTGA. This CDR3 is CASSLVGGADYGYTF. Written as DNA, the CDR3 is TGTGCCAGCAGCCTGGTTGGGGGCGCTGACTATGGCTACACCTTC.

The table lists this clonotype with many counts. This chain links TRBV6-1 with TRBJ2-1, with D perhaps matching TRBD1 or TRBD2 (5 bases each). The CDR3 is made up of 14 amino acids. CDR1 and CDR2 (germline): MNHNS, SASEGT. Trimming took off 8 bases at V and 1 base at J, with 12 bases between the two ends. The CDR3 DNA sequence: TGTGCCAGCCACCGGGGCGGATCCTACAATGAGCAGTTCTTC. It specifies CASHRGGSYNEQFF.

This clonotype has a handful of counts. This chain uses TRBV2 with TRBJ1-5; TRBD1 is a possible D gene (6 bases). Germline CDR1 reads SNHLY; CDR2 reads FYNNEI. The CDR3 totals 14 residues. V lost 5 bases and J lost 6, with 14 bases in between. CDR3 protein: CASSTLQGGQPQHF. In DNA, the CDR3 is TGTGCCAGCAGTACCTTACAGGGAGGTCAGCCCCAGCATTTT.

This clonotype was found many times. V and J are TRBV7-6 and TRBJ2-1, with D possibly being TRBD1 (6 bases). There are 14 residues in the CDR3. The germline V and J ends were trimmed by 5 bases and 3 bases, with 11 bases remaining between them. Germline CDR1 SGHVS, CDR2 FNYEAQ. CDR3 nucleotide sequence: TGTGCCAGCAGCCTAGGACAGCTCTACAATGAGCAGTTCTTC. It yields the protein CASSLGQLYNEQFF.

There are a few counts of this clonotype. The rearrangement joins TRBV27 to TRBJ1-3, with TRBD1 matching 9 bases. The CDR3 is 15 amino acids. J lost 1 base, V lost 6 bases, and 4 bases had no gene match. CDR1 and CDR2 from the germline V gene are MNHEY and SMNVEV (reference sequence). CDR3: CASRRTGDSGNTIYF. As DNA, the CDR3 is TGTGCCAGCAGGCGGACAGGGGATTCTGGAAACACCATATATTTT.

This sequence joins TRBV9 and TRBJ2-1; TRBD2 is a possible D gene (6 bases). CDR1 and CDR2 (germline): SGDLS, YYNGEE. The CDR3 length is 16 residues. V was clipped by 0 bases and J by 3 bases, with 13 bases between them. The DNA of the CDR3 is TGTGCCAGCAGCGTAGGGACGGGAGACTTCTACAATGAGCAGTTCTTC. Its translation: CASSVGTGDFYNEQFF.

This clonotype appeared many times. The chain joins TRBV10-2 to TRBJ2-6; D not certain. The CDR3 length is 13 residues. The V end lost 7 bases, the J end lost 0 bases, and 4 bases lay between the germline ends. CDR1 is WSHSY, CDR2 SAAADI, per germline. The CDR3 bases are TGCGCCAGCAAGGACTCTGGGGCCAACGTCCTGACTTTC. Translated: CASKDSGANVLTF.

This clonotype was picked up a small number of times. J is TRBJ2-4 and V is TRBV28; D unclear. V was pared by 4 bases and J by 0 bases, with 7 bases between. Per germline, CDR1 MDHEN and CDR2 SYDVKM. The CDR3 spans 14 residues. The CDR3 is CASSSVLAKNIQYF. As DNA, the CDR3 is TGTGCCAGCAGTTCAGTTCTAGCCAAAAACATTCAGTACTTC.

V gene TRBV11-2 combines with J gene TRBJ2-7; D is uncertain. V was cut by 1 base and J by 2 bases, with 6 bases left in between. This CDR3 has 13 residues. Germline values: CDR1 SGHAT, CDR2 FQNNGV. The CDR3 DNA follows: TGTGCCAGCAGCTTAGGGGTTACCTACGAGCAGTACTTC. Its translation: CASSLGVTYEQYF.

This CDR3 reads CSVGGTEGYTF. CDR3 nucleotides: TGCAGCGTTGGCGGGACAGAGGGCTACACCTTC. The V call is TRBV29-1, the J call TRBJ1-2; TRBD1 agrees at 7 bases. CDR3 length equals 11 residues. Germline CDR1 is SQVTM and CDR2 is ANQGSEA. V lost 4 bases, J lost 8 bases, and 4 bases stayed unmatched.

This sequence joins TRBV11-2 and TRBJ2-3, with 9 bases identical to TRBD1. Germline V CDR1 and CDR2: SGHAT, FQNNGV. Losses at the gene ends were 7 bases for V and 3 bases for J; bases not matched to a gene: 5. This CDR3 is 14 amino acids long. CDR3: CASTADRGTDTQYF. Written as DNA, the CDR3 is TGTGCCAGCACCGCGGACAGGGGAACAGATACGCAGTATTTT. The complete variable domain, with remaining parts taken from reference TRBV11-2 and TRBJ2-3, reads EAGVAQSPRYKIIEKRQSVAFWCNPISGHATLYWYQQILGQGPKLLIQFQNNGVVDDSQLPKDRFSAERLKGVDSTLKIQPAKLEDSAVYLCASTADRGTDTQYFGPGTRLTVL.

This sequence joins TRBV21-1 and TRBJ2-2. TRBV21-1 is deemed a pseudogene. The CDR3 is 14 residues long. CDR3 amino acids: CASSRGSNTGELFF. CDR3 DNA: TGTGCCAGCAGCCGTGGGTCGAACACCGGGGAGCTGTTTTTT.

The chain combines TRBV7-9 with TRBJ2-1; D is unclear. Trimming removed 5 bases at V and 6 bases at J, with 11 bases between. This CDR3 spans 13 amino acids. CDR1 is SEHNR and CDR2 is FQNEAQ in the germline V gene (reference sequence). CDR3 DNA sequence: TGTGCCAGCAGCCCCTGGAGTGGCAATGAGCAGTTCTTC. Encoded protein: CASSPWSGNEQFF.

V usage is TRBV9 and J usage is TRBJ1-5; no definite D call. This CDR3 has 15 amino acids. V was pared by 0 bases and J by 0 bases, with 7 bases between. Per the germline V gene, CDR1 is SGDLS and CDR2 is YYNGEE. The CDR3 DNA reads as TGTGCCAGCAGCGTAGAGGGATATAGCAATCAGCCCCAGCATTTT. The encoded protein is CASSVEGYSNQPQHF.